This T cell receptor (beta chain) was captured in a study of T cells in Graves' hyperthyroidism and ophthalmopathy. General observations from the study: Using 13 V-J features, a model discriminated ophthalmopathy from stable hyperthyroidism.

This clonotype was seen ten or more times. Its antigen is undetermined. Enrolled ophthalmopathy patients presented with a Clinical Activity Score of at least 3, a NOSPECS grade of at least 4, and disease duration under 3 months. It was RNA transcripts that yielded the amplified TCR beta CDR3 regions. Carried out on the TCR CDR3, a first-round RT-PCR used the HTBI primer set. MiXCR, run by TCRdb on the multiplex PCR reads, gives a single entry per CDR3 protein. Of some 300,000 distinct CDR3 sequences in the sample, roughly 19% were seen once. The CDR3 runs 15 residues. After removal of 6 bases from V and 1 base from J, the junction contained 8 bases not matched to a gene.

The receptor comes from a man between 45 and 60 years old with Graves' ophthalmopathy. Specimen: blood. V is TRBV12-3 or TRBV12-4 and J is TRBJ2-5; 7 nucleotides match TRBD2. In DNA form, the CDR3 reads TGTGCCAGCAGAAGCAACGCGGGGGTCCAAGAGACCCAGTACTTC. Translated: CASRSNAGVQETQYF.